A single sample is the source of the 16 T cell receptor beta chains below, sequenced in a study of blood T cell repertoires in COVID-19. Clones were sequenced by immunoSEQ multiplex PCR, and TCRdb holds only the in-frame ones, with some missing. The repertoire has about 230,000 clones, 88% of them found once; the top ten carry roughly 2.4%. What was sequenced was PBMCs or T cells enriched from blood (not recorded which). The receptors shown here come from a woman in her thirties or forties with acute COVID-19.

This chain connects TRBV29-1 to TRBJ2-1; TRBD1 is a possible D gene (5 bases). Germline-derived CDR1 and CDR2 are SQVTM and ANQGSEA. Trimming stripped 8 bases from V and 9 bases from J, with 20 bases between. The CDR3 runs to 13 residues. The DNA of the CDR3 is TGCAGCATCAAGGGTTTGGGGCTGGTTGAGCAGTTCTTC. It specifies CSIKGLGLVEQFF.

This chain links TRBV5-4 with TRBJ2-1; TRBD2 matches at 11 bases. Per germline, CDR1 SGHNT and CDR2 YYREEE (reference sequence). The CDR3 consists of 15 residues. Trimming removed 5 bases from V and 7 bases from J; junction bases left unmatched: 8. Here the CDR3 reads CASRQPTSGRNEQFF. CDR3 DNA: TGTGCCAGCAGACAACCAACTAGCGGGAGAAATGAGCAGTTCTTC. Supplemented by reference TRBV5-4 and TRBJ2-1, the full variable domain reads ETGVTQSPTHLIKTRGQQVTLRCSSQSGHNTVSWYQQALGQGPQFIFQYYREEENGRGNFPPRFSGLQFPNYSSELNVNALELDDSALYLCASRQPTSGRNEQFFGPGTRLTVL.

The V and J genes are TRBV19 and TRBJ1-4, with 10 bases lining up with TRBD1. Germline CDR1 reads LNHDA; CDR2 reads SQIVND (reference sequence). The CDR3 extends over 15 amino acids. Germline trimming cut 4 bases from V and 6 bases from J; bases unmatched to any gene: 5. The CDR3 DNA reads as TGTGCCAGTAGTAAGCCGGGACAGGGGTATGAAAAACTGTTTTTT. This encodes CASSKPGQGYEKLFF.

This clone was seen only once. This chain uses TRBV27 with TRBJ1-5; possibly TRBD1 for D (6 bases). The CDR3 is 16 amino acids. The V and J ends lost 7 bases and 1 base respectively, with 17 bases between them. From germline, CDR1 is MNHEY and CDR2 SMNVEV (reference sequence). The CDR3 DNA is TGTGCCAGCAACACCCCCGGACAGAAGAGCAATCAGCCCCAGCATTTT. Translation gives CASNTPGQKSNQPQHF.

The J gene is TRBJ1-6, the V gene TRBV4-3; 7 nucleotides agree with TRBD1. J lost 10 bases, V lost 1 base, and 7 bases had no gene match. Per the germline V gene, CDR1 is LGHNA and CDR2 is YSLEER. The CDR3 has 15 residues. This CDR3 reads CASSQGDRAGSPLHF. The CDR3 DNA sequence: TGCGCCAGCAGCCAAGGAGACAGGGCTGGGTCACCCCTCCACTTT.

This clone was counted a single time. The chain uses TRBV28 and TRBJ1-2; 9 bases are a match to TRBD1. CDR1 is MDHEN and CDR2 is SYDVKM in the germline V gene. The trim removed 4 bases at V and 4 bases at J, leaving 7 bases unmatched. The CDR3 has 15 amino acids. The CDR3 DNA sequence: TGTGCCAGCAGTTCACAGGGGGCGCGTTCCTATGGCTACACCTTC. It codes for CASSSQGARSYGYTF.

The chain is built from TRBV6-5 and TRBJ1-3; no clear D gene. Trimming took 7 bases from V and 0 from J, leaving 13 bases between them. There are 15 residues in the CDR3. Germline lookup yields CDR1 MNHEY and CDR2 SVGAGI. CDR3 in amino acids: CASTPRGSSGNTIYF. CDR3 nucleotide sequence: TGTGCCAGCACCCCACGCGGGAGCTCTGGAAACACCATATATTTT.

The rearrangement links TRBV7-8 to TRBJ1-1; D perhaps matches TRBD1 (5 bases). Germline-derived CDR1 and CDR2 are SGHVS and FQNEAQ. The CDR3 totals 13 residues. The V end was cut by 5 bases, the J end by 5 bases, with 12 bases between. The CDR3 protein is CASSLRPGTEAFF. The CDR3 bases are TGTGCCAGCAGCCTACGGCCAGGGACTGAAGCTTTCTTT.

V is TRBV19 and J is TRBJ1-5, with D perhaps TRBD1 (5 bases). CDR3 size: 16 residues. The V gene's germline CDR1 is LNHDA and CDR2 SQIVND (reference sequence). The V end was cut by 7 bases, the J end by 0 bases, with 16 bases between. CDR3 coding DNA: TGTGCCAGTACCCCAAATGGGGGGAATAGCAATCAGCCCCAGCATTTT. Translation gives CASTPNGGNSNQPQHF.

Comments on this clone: No DNA is shown, since the ends of the CDR3 on it are uncertain; the CDR3 is the one TCRdb lists. The chain's CDR3 is CASSSPTLRQQFF. The J gene is TRBJ2-1, the V gene TRBV5-4; TRBD2 was called by the table and not checked on the DNA. The germline V gene encodes CDR1 SGHNT and CDR2 YYREEE (reference sequence). The CDR3 region is 13 residues in length, termini included.

The genes are TRBV5-4 and TRBJ1-5; D possibly corresponds to TRBD1 (6 bases). Germline CDR1 SGHNT, CDR2 YYREEE (reference sequence). V lost 0 bases to trimming and J lost 3 bases, with 7 bases between them. The CDR3 extends over 14 amino acids. The DNA for the CDR3 is TGTGCCAGCAGCTTGGCAGGGGCCAATCAGCCCCAGCATTTT. It encodes CASSLAGANQPQHF.

The chain joins TRBV11-3 to TRBJ1-3; TRBD1 is a possible D gene (6 bases). Trimming removed 10 bases at V and 3 bases at J, with 16 bases between. The CDR3 is 14 residues long. The germline gives CDR1 SGHNT, CDR2 YENEEA. CDR3 amino acids: CAKRGAVFGNTIYF. The CDR3, as DNA: TGTGCCAAACGGGGGGCGGTCTTTGGAAACACCATATATTTT. Full variable domain (rest looked up from reference TRBV11-3 and TRBJ1-3): EAGVVQSPRYKIIEKKQPVAFWCNPISGHNTLYWYLQNLGQGPELLIRYENEEAVDDSQLPKDRFSAERLKGVDSTLKIQPAELGDSAVYLCAKRGAVFGNTIYFGEGSWLTVV.

This chain joins TRBV19 and TRBJ2-1; 12 nucleotides line up with TRBD2. Germline CDR1 reads LNHDA; CDR2 reads SQIVND (reference sequence). J lost 2 bases, V lost 5 bases, and 10 bases had no gene match. The CDR3 has 18 residues. CDR3 in DNA: TGTGCCAGTAGTCCTAGACTAGCGGGAGCGCGCACCTACAATGAGCAGTTCTTC. Translating it yields CASSPRLAGARTYNEQFF.

This clone came up many times. CDR3 sequence (DNA): TGTGCCAGCAGTAGTAGAACTAGCGGGAGGGGGGAGACCCAGTACTTC. Amino acid sequence: CASSSRTSGRGETQYF. The V gene is TRBV6-2 or TRBV6-3, the J gene TRBJ2-5, with 13 nucleotides matching TRBD2. Germline loops: CDR1 MNHEY, CDR2 SVGEGT. The junction had 8 bases not matched to a gene; V was cut back by 5 bases and J by 5 bases. This CDR3 has 16 residues.

This sequence joins TRBV29-1 and TRBJ2-3; D might be TRBD1 (8 bases). The CDR3 covers 15 residues. The ends were cut back, 5 bases at V and 1 base at J, with 16 bases in the middle. Germline CDR1 reads SQVTM; CDR2 reads ANQGSEA. The CDR3 DNA sequence: TGCAGCGTTCGCTTACAGGGGGGGGGCACAGATACGCAGTATTTT. Protein sequence: CSVRLQGGGTDTQYF.

This clone was detected once. V gene TRBV5-1 combines with J gene TRBJ1-2, with 7 bases matching TRBD1. The CDR3 is made up of 15 amino acids. CDR1 SGHRS and CDR2 YFSETQ come from the germline V gene. V lost 4 bases, J lost 2 bases, and 8 bases stayed unmatched. DNA for the CDR3: TGCGCCAGCAGCGAAGGACAGGCGCTCAACTATGGCTACACCTTC. Protein sequence: CASSEGQALNYGYTF.